One and the same sample provided the 20 T cell receptor delta chains below, sequenced in a study of gamma-delta T cells after stem cell transplantation. TCRdb processed the RT-PCR reads again with the CATT caller. The sample contains more than 1,500 delta-chain clones, approximately 13% of which appear only once. Input material: gamma-delta T cells. All receptors derive from a human donor. It is not recorded whose cells these are; they may come from a transplant donor.

This clone is judged hyperexpanded. This same CDR3 is encoded by further DNA sequences in the sample. The V and J genes are TRDV2 and TRDJ1, with 7 bases aligning to TRDD3. CDR3 length equals 16 residues. Germline V CDR1 and CDR2: GEAIGNYY, EKD. V lost 3 bases, J lost 2 bases, and 11 bases stayed unmatched. The CDR3 is CACDPVLGKPTDKLIF. DNA for the CDR3: TGTGCCTGTGACCCAGTACTGGGGAAGCCGACCGATAAACTCATCTTT.

The chain has TRDV2 and TRDJ2; D might be TRDD3 (6 bases). The CDR3 loop spans 21 amino acids. The V end was cut by 2 bases, the J end by 0 bases, with 27 bases between. CDR1 is GEAIGNYY, CDR2 EKD, per germline. CDR3 coding DNA: TGTGCCTGTGACAATGTAAATTTATCTAGAGGGGGACCTTCTTTGACAGCACAACTCTTCTTT. Amino acid sequence: CACDNVNLSRGGPSLTAQLFF.

As concerns this clone: Its ends do not fully match the called genes, so a read error is possible. V and J are TRDV2 and TRDJ3; 9 positions agree with TRDD3. In germline, CDR1 is GEAIGNYY, CDR2 EKD. This CDR3 is 18 amino acids long. This CDR3 reads CACELLGDHSWYTRQMFF. Written as DNA, the CDR3 is TGTGCCTGTGAACTTCTGGGGGATCACTCCTGGTACACCCGACAGATGTTTTTC.

This chain uses TRDV2 with TRDJ1; 7 bases match TRDD3. The CDR3 consists of 20 residues. V gave up 1 base and J gave up 1 base; unmatched junction bases: 20. Germline assignment: CDR1 GEAIGNYY and CDR2 EKD. The CDR3 DNA is TGTGCCTGTGACACTATCATCCCCTGGGGGTCCGGAAGCGGCACCGATAAACTCATCTTT. It yields the protein CACDTIIPWGSGSGTDKLIF.

This clone was found a few times. This chain uses TRDV2 with TRDJ1; 13 nucleotides match TRDD3. V trimming: 0 bases; J trimming: 1 base; junction bases outside the gene matches: 7. CDR1 GEAIGNYY and CDR2 EKD come from the germline V gene. This CDR3 spans 18 amino acids. The CDR3 DNA sequence: TGTGCCTGTGACACCTTACTGGGGGATACGATCCCCACCGATAAACTCATCTTT. Translation: CACDTLLGDTIPTDKLIF.

This clone was seen only a few times. This sequence is one base from a far larger clone and is likely a read error. The V gene is TRDV2, the J gene TRDJ1; D gene uncertain. CDR1 and CDR2 (germline): GEAIGNYY, EKD. V was pared by 3 bases and J by 0 bases, with 10 bases between. The CDR3 totals 14 residues. CDR3 protein: CACDHIADTDKLIF. Written as DNA, the CDR3 is TGTGCCTGTGACCATATTGCAGACACCGATAAACTCATCTTT.

Concerning this clone: A far larger clone is just one base off, so this is likely a read error. The V and J genes are TRDV2 and TRDJ1, with D unclear. TCRdb supplies no J gene; here it was assigned by aligning the nucleotide sequence to germline. V was shortened by 0 bases and J by 0 bases, with 28 bases between the two germline ends. The CDR3 has 21 residues. Germline V lookup: CDR1 GEAIGNYY, CDR2 EKD. This chain's CDR3 is CACDTLDLAGHRATDTDKLIF. In DNA, the CDR3 is TGTGCCTGTGACACCCTGGACTTGGCCGGGCACCGCGCTACCGACACCGATAAACTCATCTTT.

CDR3 sequence: CACDTVGITPTDKLIF. In DNA, the CDR3 is TGTGCCTGTGACACCGTGGGGATAACCCCCACCGATAAACTCATCTTT. The chain links TRDV2 to TRDJ1, with 7 bases fitting TRDD3. The CDR3 spans 16 residues. V lost 0 bases to trimming and J lost 1 base; unmatched junction nucleotides: 7. Germline CDR1 and CDR2: GEAIGNYY and EKD.

The gene calls are TRDV2 and TRDJ1; maybe TRDD3 (7 bases). TCRdb supplies no J gene; here it was assigned by aligning the nucleotide sequence to germline. V dropped 2 bases and J dropped 7 bases, with 28 bases sitting between them. The CDR3 sequence is 18 residues long. Germline V gene data show CDR1 as GEAIGNYY and CDR2 as EKD. The CDR3 DNA follows: TGTGCCTGTGACATGAGTCCTACTAACCGGGGGATCGCGAGTAAACTCATCTTT. Translation gives CACDMSPTNRGIASKLIF.

This clone was detected a few times. This DNA's translation differs at residue 16 from TCRdb's protein, which comes from a much larger clone; a read error is likely, and the protein shown is translated from the DNA. The CDR3 nucleotides are TGTGCCTGTGACAGCCTACTGGGGGATACGCACACCGATAAACTCACCTTT. Residues: CACDSLLGDTHTDKLTF. This chain joins TRDV2 and TRDJ1; 13 bases line up with TRDD3. Germline loops: CDR1 GEAIGNYY, CDR2 EKD. This CDR3 has 17 residues.

No V segment was called; the J segment is TRDJ1; the listed D gene, TRDD3, was not tested against the DNA. This CDR3 spans 18 amino acids. The CDR3 nucleotides are TGTGCCTGTGACACCGTCGAGATGGGGGACCTCCACACCGATAAACTCATCTTT. Translation: CACDTVEMGDLHTDKLIF.

This clone is judged large (0.1 to 1%). The same CDR3 is also encoded by other DNA sequences in this sample. The V gene is TRDV2, the J gene TRDJ1, with 13 positions matching TRDD3. Germline CDR1 GEAIGNYY, CDR2 EKD. This CDR3 has 18 residues. V shed 3 bases and J 5 bases; nucleotides not matched to a gene: 14. The CDR3 sequence is CACDLVLGDTQRKDKLIF. CDR3 coding DNA: TGTGCCTGTGACCTTGTACTGGGGGATACGCAGAGAAAAGATAAACTCATCTTT.

On this clone: A far larger clone is a single base away, which makes a read error likely. The chain couples TRDV2 to TRDJ1; D unresolved. The J gene comes from matching the DNA to germline here; TCRdb lacks it. Trimming removed 3 bases at V and 1 base at J, with 8 bases between. Germline V CDR1 and CDR2: GEAIGNYY, EKD. The CDR3 is 13 residues long. The DNA of the CDR3 is TGTGCCTGTGACGCCCTTTCCACCGATAAACTCATCTTT. Translated, it gives CACDALSTDKLIF.

The chain has TRDV2 and TRDJ1; the D is unclear. TCRdb gives no J gene; it was assigned here by matching the DNA to germline. The ends were cut back, 2 bases at V and 0 bases at J, with 9 bases in the middle. This CDR3 is built from 14 residues. Germline values: CDR1 GEAIGNYY, CDR2 EKD. The CDR3 loop is CACDNREYTDKLIF. As DNA, the CDR3 is TGTGCCTGTGACAATCGCGAGTACACCGATAAACTCATCTTT.

Notes on this clone: This DNA's translation and the protein TCRdb lists, from a much larger clone, do not match at residue 14, likely due to a read error; the protein shown is translated from the DNA. The chain uses TRDV2 and TRDJ1, with TRDD3 matching 8 bases. This CDR3 comprises 16 residues. In germline, CDR1 is GEAIGNYY, CDR2 EKD. For the CDR3, the DNA is TGTGCCTGTGACACCGTTTCTCGGGATACGCCCGATAAATTCATCTTT. Its translation is CACDTVSRDTPDKFIF.

This clone was detected only a few times. The rearrangement uses TRDV2 and TRDJ1; 12 bases map to TRDD3. Trimming cost V 3 bases and J 0 bases; bases outside gene matches: 10. This CDR3 is built from 18 residues. Germline V lookup: CDR1 GEAIGNYY, CDR2 EKD. Written as DNA, the CDR3 is TGTGCCTGTGACCTCCTTCTGGGGGATACGACAAACACCGATAAACTCATCTTT. Amino acids: CACDLLLGDTTNTDKLIF.

This clone was observed a single time. CDR3 nucleotide sequence: TGTGCTCTTGGGTCGACTAGCGGGGGATACGCAAAAGGGGTCGGGCCGACCGATAAACTCATCTTT. Translating gives CALGSTSGGYAKGVGPTDKLIF. The chain joins TRDV1 to TRDJ1, with TRDD3 matching over 10 bases. TCRdb lists no J gene, so it was determined here by aligning the DNA to germline. The germline CDR1 and CDR2 sequences are TSWWSYY and QGS. Trimming cost V 5 bases and J 2 bases; bases outside gene matches: 26. The CDR3 sequence is 22 residues long.

Concerning this clone itself: One end of the junction fails to match germline, which may point to a read error. The chain recombines TRDV2 with TRDJ1, with 8 positions matching TRDD3. This CDR3 has 18 residues. Germline CDR1 reads GEAIGNYY; CDR2 reads EKD. The CDR3 here is CACDVLGVEAEHTDKLIF. DNA for the CDR3: TGTGCCTGTGACGTACTGGGGGTTGAGGCGGAACACACAGATAAACTCATCTTT.

This clone turned up a few times. A read error is the likely source, as a far larger clone sits one nucleotide away. The chain recombines TRDV2 with TRDJ3; D perhaps matches TRDD3 (6 bases). Trimming stripped 4 bases from V and 0 bases from J, with 15 bases between. The CDR3 is 18 residues long. Germline CDR1 GEAIGNYY, CDR2 EKD. The CDR3 sequence: CACDLLRDNSWDTRQMFF. The CDR3, as DNA: TGTGCCTGTGATCTTCTGAGGGATAACTCCTGGGACACCCGACAGATGTTTTTC.

This clone has just a few counts. V gene TRDV2 combines with J gene TRDJ1; the match to TRDD3 covers 13 bases. Trimming at V came to 3 bases and at J to 0 bases, leaving 9 bases not matched to a gene. The CDR3 sequence is 18 residues long. CDR1 and CDR2 (germline): GEAIGNYY, EKD. CDR3 sequence: CACDPVLGDTLDTDKLIF. The CDR3 DNA is TGTGCCTGTGACCCAGTACTGGGGGATACGCTCGACACCGATAAACTCATCTTT.